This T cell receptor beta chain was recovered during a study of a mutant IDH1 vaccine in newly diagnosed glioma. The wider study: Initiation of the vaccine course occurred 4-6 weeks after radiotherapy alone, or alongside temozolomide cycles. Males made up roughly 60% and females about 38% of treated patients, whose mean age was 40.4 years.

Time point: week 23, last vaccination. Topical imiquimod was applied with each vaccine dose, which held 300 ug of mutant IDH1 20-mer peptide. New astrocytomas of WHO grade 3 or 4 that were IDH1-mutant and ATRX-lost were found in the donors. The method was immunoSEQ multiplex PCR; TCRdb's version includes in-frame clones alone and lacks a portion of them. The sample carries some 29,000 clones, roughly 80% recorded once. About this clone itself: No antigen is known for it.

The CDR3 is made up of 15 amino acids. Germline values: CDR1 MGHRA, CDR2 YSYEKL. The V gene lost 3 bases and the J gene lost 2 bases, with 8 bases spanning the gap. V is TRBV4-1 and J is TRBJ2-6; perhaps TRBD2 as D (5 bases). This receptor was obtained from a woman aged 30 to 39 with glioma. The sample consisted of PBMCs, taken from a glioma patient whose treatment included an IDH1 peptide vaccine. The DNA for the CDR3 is TGCGCCAGCAGCCAGACTACCACTGGGGCCAACGTCCTGACTTTC. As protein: CASSQTTTGANVLTF.